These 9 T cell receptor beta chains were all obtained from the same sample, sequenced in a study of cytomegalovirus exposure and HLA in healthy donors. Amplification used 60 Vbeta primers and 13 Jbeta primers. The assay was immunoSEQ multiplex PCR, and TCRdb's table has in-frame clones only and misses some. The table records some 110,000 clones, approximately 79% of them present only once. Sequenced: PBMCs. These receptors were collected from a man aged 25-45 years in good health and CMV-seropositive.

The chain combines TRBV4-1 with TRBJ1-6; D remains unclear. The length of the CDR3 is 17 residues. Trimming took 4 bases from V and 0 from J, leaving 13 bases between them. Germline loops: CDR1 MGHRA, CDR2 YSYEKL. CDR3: CASSPNHQDSYNSPLHF. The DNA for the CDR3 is TGCGCCAGCAGCCCGAACCATCAGGACTCCTATAATTCACCCCTCCACTTT.

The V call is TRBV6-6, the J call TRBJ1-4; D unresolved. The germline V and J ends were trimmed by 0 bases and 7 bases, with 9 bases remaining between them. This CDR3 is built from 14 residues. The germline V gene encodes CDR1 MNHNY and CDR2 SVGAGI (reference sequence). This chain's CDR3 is CASSYSSLGEKLFF. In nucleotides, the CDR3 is TGTGCCAGCAGTTACTCCTCCCTAGGTGAAAAACTGTTTTTT.

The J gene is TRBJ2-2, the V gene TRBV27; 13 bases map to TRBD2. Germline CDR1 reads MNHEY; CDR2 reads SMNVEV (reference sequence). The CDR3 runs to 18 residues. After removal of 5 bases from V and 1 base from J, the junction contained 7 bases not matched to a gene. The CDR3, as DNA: TGTGCCAGCAGTCCCGGACTAGCGGGGGCCCAGAACACCGGGGAGCTGTTTTTT. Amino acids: CASSPGLAGAQNTGELFF.

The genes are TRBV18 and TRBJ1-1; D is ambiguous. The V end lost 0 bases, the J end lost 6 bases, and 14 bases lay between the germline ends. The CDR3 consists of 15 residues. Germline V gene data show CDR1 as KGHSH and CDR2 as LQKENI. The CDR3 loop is CASSPPSSLFAEAFF. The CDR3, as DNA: TGTGCCAGCTCACCACCGTCGAGCCTGTTCGCTGAAGCTTTCTTT.

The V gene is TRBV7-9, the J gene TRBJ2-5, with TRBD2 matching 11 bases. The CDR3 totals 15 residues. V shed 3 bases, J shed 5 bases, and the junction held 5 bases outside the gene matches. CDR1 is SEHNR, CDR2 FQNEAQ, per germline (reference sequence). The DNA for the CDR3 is TGTGCCAGCAGCTTTAGCGGGGGGGCCGCGGAGACCCAGTACTTC. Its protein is CASSFSGGAAETQYF.

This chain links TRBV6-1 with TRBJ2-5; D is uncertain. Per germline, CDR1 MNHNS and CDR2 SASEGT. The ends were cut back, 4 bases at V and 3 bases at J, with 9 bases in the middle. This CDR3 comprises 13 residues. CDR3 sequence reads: CASSGLDEETQYF. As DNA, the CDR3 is TGTGCCAGCAGTGGACTGGATGAAGAGACCCAGTACTTC.

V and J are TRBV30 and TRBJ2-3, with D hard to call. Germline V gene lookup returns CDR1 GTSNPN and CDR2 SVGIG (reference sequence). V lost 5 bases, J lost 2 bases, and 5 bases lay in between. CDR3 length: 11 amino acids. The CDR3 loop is CAWSVTDTQYF. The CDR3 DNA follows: TGTGCCTGGTCTGTCACAGATACGCAGTATTTT.

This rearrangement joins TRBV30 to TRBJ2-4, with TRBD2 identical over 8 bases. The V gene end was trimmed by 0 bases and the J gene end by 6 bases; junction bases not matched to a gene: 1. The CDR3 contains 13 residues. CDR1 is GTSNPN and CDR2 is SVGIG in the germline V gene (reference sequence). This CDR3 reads CAWSVGLANIQYF. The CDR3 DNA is TGTGCCTGGAGTGTAGGACTAGCAAACATTCAGTACTTC.

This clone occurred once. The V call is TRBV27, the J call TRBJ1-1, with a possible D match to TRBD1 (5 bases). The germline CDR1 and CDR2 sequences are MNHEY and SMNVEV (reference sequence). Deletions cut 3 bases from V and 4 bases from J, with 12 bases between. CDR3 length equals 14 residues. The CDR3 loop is CASSFERGRTEAFF. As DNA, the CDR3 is TGTGCCAGCAGTTTTGAAAGGGGTCGCACTGAAGCTTTCTTT.